The present T cell receptor beta chain was sequenced within a study of spatial heterogeneity in lung cancer. Study observations and caveats: Blood showed ubiquitous tumor TCRs more often at resection than at routine follow-up.

With V trimmed by 0 bases and J by 2 bases, 6 bases remained unmatched. CDR3 size: 15 residues. CDR1 and CDR2 (germline): DFQATT, SNEGSKA (reference sequence). As to time point: sample taken at primary tumor resection. Whole RNA came from tumor, nontumor lung or frozen PBMC and was sequenced without being sorted. Samples were donated by 72 untreated early-stage non-small cell lung cancer patients. This clonotype was counted between two and nine times. The antigen is not known. A distinct unique molecular identifier was carried by each TCR cDNA molecule. One entry per CDR3 protein results from TCRdb running MiXCR on the 5' RACE reads. The sample includes around 89,000 distinct CDR3 sequences, around 12% of them seen just once.

The chain recombines TRBV20-1 with TRBJ2-5; the match to TRBD1 covers 7 bases. This TCR was sampled from a male donor with early-stage non-small cell lung cancer. The sequences come from PBMCs, collected at surgery. The CDR3 region has the DNA TGCAGTGCTAGAGATGGGACAGAATATCAAGAGACCCAGTACTTC. Its translation is CSARDGTEYQETQYF.